This T cell receptor (beta chain) comes out of a study of blood T cell repertoires in COVID-19. Produced via immunoSEQ multiplex PCR; TCRdb's table is partial and in-frame only. Of approximately 150,000 clones listed, roughly 80% are singletons. The sequenced sample was PBMCs or T cells enriched from blood (not recorded which). The receptor was isolated from a woman in her forties with acute COVID-19.

The CDR3 DNA reads as TGTGCCAGCGGTCCAGATAGCAATCAGCCCCAGCATTTT. Amino acids: CASGPDSNQPQHF. The chain links TRBV6-5 to TRBJ1-5, with D uncertain. Germline V gene data show CDR1 as MNHEY and CDR2 as SVGAGI. V was pared by 8 bases and J by 0 bases, with 8 bases between. This CDR3 has 13 amino acids.